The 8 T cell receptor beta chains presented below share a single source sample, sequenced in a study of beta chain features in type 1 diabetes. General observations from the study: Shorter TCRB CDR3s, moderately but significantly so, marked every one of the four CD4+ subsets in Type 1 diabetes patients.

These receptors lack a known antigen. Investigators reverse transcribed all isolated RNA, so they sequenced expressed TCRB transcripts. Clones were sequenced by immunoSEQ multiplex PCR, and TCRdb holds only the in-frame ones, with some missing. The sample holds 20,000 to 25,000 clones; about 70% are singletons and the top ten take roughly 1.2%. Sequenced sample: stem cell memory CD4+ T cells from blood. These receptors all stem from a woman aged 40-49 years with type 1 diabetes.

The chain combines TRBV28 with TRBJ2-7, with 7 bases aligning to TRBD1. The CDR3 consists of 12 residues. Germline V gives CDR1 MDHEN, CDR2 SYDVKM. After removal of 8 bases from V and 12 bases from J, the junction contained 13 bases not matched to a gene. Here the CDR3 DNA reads TGTGCCAGCCTTTCTCCCGGGACAGTGCTGTACTTC. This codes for CASLSPGTVLYF.

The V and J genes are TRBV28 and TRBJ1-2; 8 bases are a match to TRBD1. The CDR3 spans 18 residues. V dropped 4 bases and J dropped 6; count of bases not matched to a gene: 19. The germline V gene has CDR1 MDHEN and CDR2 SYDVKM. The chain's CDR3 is CASSSLRWTGNRGNGYTF. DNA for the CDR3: TGTGCCAGCAGTTCCCTACGCTGGACAGGGAATAGGGGCAATGGCTACACCTTC.

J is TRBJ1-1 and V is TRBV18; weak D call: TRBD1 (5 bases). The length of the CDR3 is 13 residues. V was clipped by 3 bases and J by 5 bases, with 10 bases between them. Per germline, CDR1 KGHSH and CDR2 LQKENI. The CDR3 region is CASSPAAGTEAFF. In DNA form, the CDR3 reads TGTGCCAGCTCACCCGCGGCAGGGACTGAAGCTTTCTTT.

The CDR3 DNA follows: TGTGCCAGCAGCTTGCTATCGGCGGGAGAGGCAGATACGCAGTATTTT. Amino acids: CASSLLSAGEADTQYF. The gene calls are TRBV5-4 and TRBJ2-3; 7 bases agree with TRBD2. CDR1 is SGHNT, CDR2 YYREEE, per germline (reference sequence). This CDR3 is 16 amino acids long. V was pared by 1 base and J by 4 bases, with 9 bases of the junction left unmatched.

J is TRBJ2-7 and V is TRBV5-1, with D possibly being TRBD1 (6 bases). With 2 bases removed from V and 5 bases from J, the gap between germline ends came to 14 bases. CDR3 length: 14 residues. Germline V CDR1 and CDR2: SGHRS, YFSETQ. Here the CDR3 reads CASSLGTPVDEQYF. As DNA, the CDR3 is TGCGCCAGCAGCTTAGGGACACCGGTAGACGAGCAGTACTTC.

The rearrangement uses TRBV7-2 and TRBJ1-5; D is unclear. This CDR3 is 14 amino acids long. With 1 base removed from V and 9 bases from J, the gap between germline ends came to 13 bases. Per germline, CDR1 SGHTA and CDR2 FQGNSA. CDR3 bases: TGTGCCAGCAGCTTAGGCCCCACCTCCGGGCCCCAGCATTTT. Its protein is CASSLGPTSGPQHF.

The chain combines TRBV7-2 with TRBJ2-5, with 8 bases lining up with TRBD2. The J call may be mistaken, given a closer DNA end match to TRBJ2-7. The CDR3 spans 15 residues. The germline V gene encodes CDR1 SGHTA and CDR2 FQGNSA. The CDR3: CASSLMSGRLYEQYF. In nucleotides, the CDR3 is TGTGCCAGCAGCTTAATGAGCGGGAGACTCTACGAGCAGTACTTC.

The CDR3 coding sequence is TGTGCCAGCAGCGTTCCGGGACAGGGGTCAAACACCGGGGAGCTGTTTTTT. As protein: CASSVPGQGSNTGELFF. The chain uses TRBV9 and TRBJ2-2, with 10 positions matching TRBD1. V was pared by 2 bases and J by 2 bases, with 6 bases of the junction left unmatched. Germline CDR1 SGDLS, CDR2 YYNGEE. The CDR3 is 17 amino acids.